These 30 T cell receptor beta chains share one sample of origin, sequenced in a study of T-cell reconstitution after alpha-beta-depleted transplantation in children. This sample's TCRbeta library carried unique molecular identifier barcodes. MiXCR, run by TCRdb on the PCR reads, gives a single entry per CDR3 protein. The data contain about 640,000 distinct CDR3 sequences, 16% of them singletons. This specimen was PBMCs from the stem cell graft donor, taken from the stem cell graft. The receptors were sampled from a human donor who donated a stem cell graft to a child with acute myeloid leukemia.

The chain employs TRBV7-2 and TRBJ2-2, with 7 bases aligning to TRBD2. Germline trimming cut 9 bases from V and 3 bases from J; bases unmatched to any gene: 4. The germline V gene encodes CDR1 SGHTA and CDR2 FQGNSA. CDR3 length: 13 amino acids. The DNA for the CDR3 is TGTGCCAGACGCGGGGGTGACACCGGGGAGCTGTTTTTT. Its translation is CARRGGDTGELFF.

The table lists this clonotype with many counts. V gene TRBV20-1 combines with J gene TRBJ1-1; a weak D match, TRBD1 (6 bases). The CDR3 is 14 residues long. V dropped 6 bases and J dropped 8 bases, with 22 bases sitting between them. Germline V gives CDR1 DFQATT, CDR2 SNEGSKA (reference sequence). The CDR3 spells CSAGGAGAKGEAFF. CDR3 nucleotide sequence: TGCAGTGCAGGGGGGGCGGGAGCCAAAGGAGAAGCTTTCTTT.

This clonotype appeared a few times. This chain links TRBV4-1 with TRBJ1-2, with 12 nucleotides matching TRBD1. V lost 5 bases to trimming and J lost 5 bases; unmatched junction nucleotides: 6. This CDR3 region has 15 residues. CDR1 and CDR2 from the germline V gene are MGHRA and YSYEKL. The CDR3 is CASSTPGQGAYGYTF. The CDR3 bases are TGCGCCAGCAGCACCCCGGGACAGGGGGCTTATGGCTACACCTTC.

The chain carries TRBV7-2 and TRBJ1-1, with a tentative D call TRBD1 (5 bases). Germline V gene data show CDR1 as SGHTA and CDR2 as FQGNSA. Trimming pared 3 bases from V and 5 bases from J, leaving 16 bases between. The CDR3 is made up of 15 amino acids. CDR3 in amino acids: CASSLTEKGLTEAFF. The DNA for the CDR3 is TGTGCCAGCAGCTTGACAGAGAAAGGTTTGACTGAAGCTTTCTTT.

This clonotype was seen a handful of times. The chain combines TRBV7-2 with TRBJ1-2; 8 bases match TRBD1. The V and J ends lost 6 bases and 6 bases, in that order; junction bases with no gene match: 6. CDR3 length: 13 amino acids. Germline CDR1 and CDR2: SGHTA and FQGNSA. This CDR3 reads CASRDRVENGYTF. The CDR3 DNA reads TGTGCCAGCAGGGACAGGGTGGAGAATGGCTACACCTTC.

A note on this clonotype: A junction boundary mismatches the germline segment, possibly from a read error. In DNA form, the CDR3 reads TGTGCCAGCAGCTTTGGGGCAGGGGGCACTGACGCTTTCTTT. Encoded protein: CASSFGAGGTDAFF. V is TRBV5-6 and J is TRBJ1-1; 8 nucleotides align to TRBD1. Germline-derived CDR1 and CDR2 are SGHDT and YYEEEE. This CDR3 has 14 residues.

The chain couples TRBV7-2 to TRBJ2-1; the D is unclear. Looked up from germline, CDR1 is SGHTA and CDR2 is FQGNSA. Between the trimmed V and J ends, which lost 3 bases and 12 bases, there was a span of 12 bases. This CDR3 comprises 12 residues. The CDR3 region is CASSFQLTGQFF. The CDR3 bases are TGTGCCAGCAGCTTTCAACTGACCGGGCAGTTCTTC. Combining the CDR3 with reference TRBV7-2 and TRBJ2-1 gives the whole variable domain GAGVSQSPSNKVTEKGKDVELRCDPISGHTALYWYRQSLGQGLEFLIYFQGNSAPDKSGLPSDRFSAERTGGSVSTLTIQRTQQEDSAVYLCASSFQLTGQFFGPGTRLTVL.

The gene calls are TRBV18 and TRBJ1-1, with D hard to call. This CDR3 has 13 residues. From germline, CDR1 is KGHSH and CDR2 LQKENI. Deletions cut 4 bases from V and 5 bases from J, with 11 bases between. The chain's CDR3 is CASSRVERTEAFF. CDR3 sequence (DNA): TGTGCCAGCTCACGGGTGGAGCGGACTGAAGCTTTCTTT.

This clonotype was counted at least ten times. The CDR3 bases are TGTGCCACCAGTGAACCGGACGGAGACAATGAGCAGTTCTTC. Protein sequence: CATSEPDGDNEQFF. V is TRBV24-1 and J is TRBJ2-1, with D hard to call. From germline, CDR1 is KGHDR and CDR2 SFDVKD. V lost 4 bases and J lost 5, with 11 bases in between. The CDR3 is 14 residues long.

V is TRBV7-3 and J is TRBJ1-2; unclear D gene. V was shortened by 2 bases and J by 6 bases, with 10 bases between the two germline ends. This CDR3 is 13 amino acids long. Germline assignment: CDR1 SGHTA and CDR2 FQGTGA. CDR3 in amino acids: CASSLGTADGYTF. CDR3 DNA sequence: TGTGCCAGCAGCTTAGGAACGGCCGATGGCTACACCTTC.

The chain carries TRBV5-8 and TRBJ1-1; no firm D call. Per the germline V gene, CDR1 is SGHTS and CDR2 is YDEGEE. Trimming left V 6 bases short and J 7 bases short, with 13 bases between. This CDR3 contains 12 residues. The CDR3 loop is CASTNDIGEAFF. The DNA of the CDR3 is TGTGCCAGCACCAACGACATCGGTGAAGCTTTCTTT.

About this clonotype itself: It may be a read error: a sequence one base away is much more abundant. It is likely a read error, because the conserved phenylalanine at the end of the CDR3 is missing. V is TRBV20-1 and J is TRBJ1-5; weak D call: TRBD1 (6 bases). From germline, CDR1 is DFQATT and CDR2 SNEGSKA (reference sequence). Trimming pared 5 bases from V and 6 bases from J, leaving 17 bases between. The CDR3 spans 14 residues. CDR3: CSALDRDTVQPQHV. CDR3 DNA sequence: TGCAGTGCTTTAGACCGGGACACGGTTCAGCCCCAGCATGTT.

This clonotype occurred many times. The chain links TRBV7-9 to TRBJ2-4; D is undetermined. The V end lost 0 bases, the J end lost 3 bases, and 15 bases lay between the germline ends. The germline gives CDR1 SEHNR, CDR2 FQNEAQ (reference sequence). This CDR3 is 17 amino acids long. The CDR3 protein is CASSLARTGWDKNIQYF. Here the CDR3 DNA reads TGTGCCAGCAGCTTAGCACGGACCGGATGGGACAAAAACATTCAGTACTTC.

This clonotype was counted a few times. The J gene is TRBJ1-1, the V gene TRBV7-6; a weak D match, TRBD1 (5 bases). Per germline, CDR1 SGHVS and CDR2 FNYEAQ. V dropped 5 bases and J dropped 0 bases, with 13 bases sitting between them. The CDR3 loop spans 15 amino acids. The CDR3: CASSRKGRMNTEAFF. The CDR3 DNA follows: TGTGCCAGCAGCCGTAAGGGACGGATGAACACTGAAGCTTTCTTT.

This chain links TRBV11-2 with TRBJ1-1; 8 positions match TRBD1. CDR3 size: 15 residues. CDR1 is SGHAT and CDR2 is FQNNGV in the germline V gene. The ends lost 5 bases at V and 5 bases at J; junction bases unmatched: 10. As DNA, the CDR3 is TGTGCCAGCAGCCCCTCAGGACAGGGATTAACTGAAGCTTTCTTT. Protein product: CASSPSGQGLTEAFF.

This clonotype was detected many times. The V call is TRBV20-1, the J call TRBJ2-7, with D unclear. In germline, CDR1 is DFQATT, CDR2 SNEGSKA (reference sequence). The CDR3 spans 15 residues. V lost 3 bases and J 3 bases, leaving 18 bases between the germline ends. The chain's CDR3 is CSARGLAGSYYEQYF. The CDR3 DNA reads TGCAGTGCTAGGGGTCTTGCAGGTTCCTACTACGAGCAGTACTTC.

This clonotype has more than one count but fewer than ten. CDR3 sequence reads: CASSFGGTGQHIQYF. The CDR3 DNA sequence: TGTGCCAGCAGCTTCGGCGGGACAGGGCAGCACATTCAGTACTTC. This rearrangement joins TRBV6-2 or TRBV6-3 to TRBJ2-4; 9 positions match TRBD1. Trimming took 6 bases from V and 8 from J; bases not matched to a gene: 11. Germline CDR1 and CDR2: MNHEY and SVGEGT. This CDR3 has 15 amino acids.

This clonotype was detected only a few times. The chain employs TRBV20-1 and TRBJ1-5; no firm D call. V lost 3 bases to trimming and J lost 7 bases, with 13 bases between them. This CDR3 has 13 amino acids. Looked up from germline, CDR1 is DFQATT and CDR2 is SNEGSKA (reference sequence). The CDR3, as DNA: TGCAGTGCTAGGGATGGCGTTCGCCAGCCCCAGCATTTT. Translating it yields CSARDGVRQPQHF.

This clonotype was recorded a few times. The chain links TRBV28 to TRBJ2-3; maybe TRBD2 (6 bases). This CDR3 is built from 14 residues. Looked up from germline, CDR1 is MDHEN and CDR2 is SYDVKM. V was clipped by 2 bases and J by 4 bases, with 10 bases between them. The CDR3 DNA sequence: TGTGCCAGCAGTTTACGCGGGGAAGCAGATACGCAGTATTTT. Translation: CASSLRGEADTQYF. Full variable domain (outside the CDR3, taken from reference TRBV28 and TRBJ2-3): DVKVTQSSRYLVKRTGEKVFLECVQDMDHENMFWYRQDPGLGLRLIYFSYDVKMKEKGDIPEGYSVSREKKERFSLILESASTNQTSMYLCASSLRGEADTQYFGPGTRLTVL.

This chain links TRBV4-1 with TRBJ2-3; 8 positions agree with TRBD2. The length of the CDR3 is 17 residues. In germline, CDR1 is MGHRA, CDR2 YSYEKL. After removal of 3 bases from V and 5 bases from J, the junction contained 13 bases not matched to a gene. CDR3 in amino acids: CASSQDAPGGAGDTQYF. The DNA for the CDR3 is TGCGCCAGCAGCCAGGATGCCCCCGGGGGGGCCGGAGATACGCAGTATTTT.

Regarding this clonotype: One end of the junction is discordant with germline, which a read error may explain. The genes are TRBV6-5 and TRBJ2-4; perhaps D is TRBD1 or TRBD2 (5 bases each). The germline V gene encodes CDR1 MNHEY and CDR2 SVGAGI. The CDR3 totals 14 residues. As DNA, the CDR3 is TGTGCCAGCAGTTACCTTGGCCCTGCCGGGGTCAGGGTTTTC. Translated: CASSYLGPAGVRVF.

This clonotype was observed at least ten times. The genes are TRBV29-1 and TRBJ2-2; 10 bases match TRBD1. CDR1 is SQVTM and CDR2 is ANQGSEA in the germline V gene. J was trimmed by 5 bases and V by 4 bases; bases with no gene match: 4. The CDR3 covers 14 residues. Here the CDR3 DNA reads TGCAGCGTTGGGGACAGGGGAGGAACCGGGGAGCTGTTTTTT. Protein: CSVGDRGGTGELFF.

A note on this clonotype: A much more abundant neighbour one base away suggests this may be a read error. This chain links TRBV29-1 with TRBJ1-2; D uncertain. Germline V CDR1 and CDR2: SQVTM, ANQGSEA. Trimming shortened V by 7 bases and J by 3 bases, and 21 bases separated the two germline ends. The CDR3 loop spans 15 amino acids. CDR3 nucleotide sequence: TGCAGCGCTGATCGTGGAGGGATCGGTGACTATGGCTACACCTTC. Its translation is CSADRGGIGDYGYTF.

The chain uses TRBV29-1 and TRBJ1-3; D not certain. CDR1 and CDR2 from the germline V gene are SQVTM and ANQGSEA. This CDR3 region has 17 residues. Deletions cut 2 bases from V and 0 bases from J, with 17 bases between. The CDR3 DNA follows: TGCAGCGTTGAACCCCTAGATCAGGCTTCCTCTGGAAACACCATATATTTT. It encodes CSVEPLDQASSGNTIYF.

A few counts support this clonotype. The chain couples TRBV7-9 to TRBJ2-3; D uncertain. Per germline, CDR1 SEHNR and CDR2 FQNEAQ (reference sequence). The CDR3 contains 12 residues. V was shortened by 6 bases and J by 4 bases, with 8 bases between the two germline ends. DNA of the CDR3: TGTGCCAGCAGGGCCCGGGCAGATACGCAGTATTTT. This codes for CASRARADTQYF.

This clonotype was detected only a few times. The V gene is TRBV5-6, the J gene TRBJ2-3; 10 bases fit TRBD1. The junction had 6 bases not matched to a gene; V was cut back by 4 bases and J by 1 base. Germline V CDR1 and CDR2: SGHDT, YYEEEE. This CDR3 comprises 16 residues. This chain's CDR3 is CASSIWDRGGTDTQYF. The DNA for the CDR3 is TGTGCCAGCAGCATATGGGACAGGGGAGGCACAGATACGCAGTATTTT.

This clonotype has a handful of counts. The CDR3 DNA reads TGTGCCAGCAGCTTAGTTGCGGGGGAACAAGAGACCCAGTACTTC. Protein product: CASSLVAGEQETQYF. V and J are TRBV7-8 and TRBJ2-5; 7 nucleotides agree with TRBD2. Trimming cost V 1 base and J 2 bases; bases outside gene matches: 4. The CDR3 spans 15 residues. Germline V gene lookup returns CDR1 SGHVS and CDR2 FQNEAQ. Together with reference TRBV7-8 and TRBJ2-5, the CDR3 gives the full variable domain: GAGVSQSPRYKVAKRGQDVALRCDPISGHVSLFWYQQALGQGPEFLTYFQNEAQLDKSGLPSDRFFAERPEGSVSTLKIQRTQQEDSAVYLCASSLVAGEQETQYFGPGTRLLVL.

This clonotype was counted ten times or more. CDR3 coding DNA: TGTGCCACTTCCCAGGCACCGTCCTACGAGCAGTACTTC. The encoded protein is CATSQAPSYEQYF. V usage is TRBV6-1 and J usage is TRBJ2-7; no reliable D call. The CDR3 totals 13 residues. V was pared by 10 bases and J by 1 base, with 14 bases between. Germline CDR1 is MNHNS and CDR2 is SASEGT.

This clonotype occurred a few times. This chain uses TRBV7-9 with TRBJ1-6, with a weak D call TRBD1 (6 bases). Trimming took 10 bases from V and 8 from J, leaving 15 bases between them. This CDR3 comprises 13 residues. Germline-derived CDR1 and CDR2 are SEHNR and FQNEAQ (reference sequence). CDR3 sequence: CATRGDLDSPLHF. CDR3 coding DNA: TGTGCCACCAGGGGAGATCTCGATTCACCCCTCCACTTT.

This clonotype was counted many times. The chain has TRBV7-2 and TRBJ1-2; D is possibly TRBD1 (5 bases). CDR1 is SGHTA and CDR2 is FQGNSA in the germline V gene. CDR3 length: 14 residues. Between the trimmed V and J ends, which lost 5 bases and 3 bases, there was a span of 13 bases. The CDR3 coding sequence is TGTGCCAGCAGCCCTATCAGGGTGCACTATGGCTACACCTTC. This translates into CASSPIRVHYGYTF.